These 23 T cell receptor beta chains came from one sample sequenced in a study of sequential checkpoint blockade in melanoma. The data were produced by immunoSEQ multiplex PCR, yet TCRdb's version contains in-frame clones alone and is incomplete. There are about 18,000 clones in the sample; 65% to 85% occur only once, and around 11% lies in the top ten. Treatment described: randomized to nivolumab then ipilimumab (arm A) or the reverse (arm B). This specimen was CD8+ T cells sorted from blood (inferred from file names), taken from a patient given nivolumab and ipilimumab in sequence. The receptors shown here come from a human donor with melanoma.

This clone was picked up a small number of times. This chain links TRBV29-1 with TRBJ2-3, with D tentatively TRBD1 (7 bases). This CDR3 is built from 14 residues. Germline V gene lookup returns CDR1 SQVTM and CDR2 ANQGSEA. V was clipped by 3 bases and J by 6 bases, with 16 bases between them. The DNA of the CDR3 is TGCAGCGTTGATGGGCAGGGGGGCTCGGATACGCAGTATTTT. Translated: CSVDGQGGSDTQYF.

The V call is TRBV19, the J call TRBJ2-5; 10 bases line up with TRBD2. Germline CDR1 is LNHDA and CDR2 is SQIVND (reference sequence). Trimming at V came to 6 bases and at J to 1 base, leaving 5 bases not matched to a gene. This CDR3 has 15 amino acids. CDR3 sequence (DNA): TGTGCCAGTAGACCCGGGACTAGCGTCCAAGAGACCCAGTACTTC. Translating it yields CASRPGTSVQETQYF.

In the case of this clone: Other DNA sequences in this specimen translate into the identical CDR3. The chain employs TRBV27 and TRBJ2-1; 10 bases match TRBD1. V trimming: 3 bases; J trimming: 7 bases; junction bases outside the gene matches: 0. Germline CDR1 and CDR2: MNHEY and SMNVEV (reference sequence). The CDR3 runs 13 residues. CDR3 bases: TGTGCCAGCAGTTTGGACAGGGGGAATGAGCAGTTCTTC. It is translated as CASSLDRGNEQFF.

This chain uses TRBV28 with TRBJ2-7; 9 nucleotides align to TRBD1. The germline CDR1 and CDR2 sequences are MDHEN and SYDVKM. This CDR3 spans 16 amino acids. The V and J ends lost 6 bases and 5 bases, in that order; junction bases with no gene match: 14. The CDR3 loop is CASSPRQGDAVHEQYF. The CDR3 DNA is TGTGCCAGCAGCCCGAGACAGGGGGACGCTGTCCACGAGCAGTACTTC.

This clone came up once. V usage is TRBV6-5 and J usage is TRBJ2-1; 7 nucleotides match TRBD2. CDR1 is MNHEY and CDR2 is SVGAGI in the germline V gene. Trimming at V came to 7 bases and at J to 6 bases, leaving 9 bases not matched to a gene. This CDR3 is built from 14 residues. The CDR3 here is CASTPGQRGNEQFF. The CDR3 coding sequence is TGTGCCAGCACCCCGGGGCAGCGGGGCAATGAGCAGTTCTTC.

J is TRBJ2-1 and V is TRBV29-1; the match to TRBD2 covers 9 bases. Germline V gene data show CDR1 as SQVTM and CDR2 as ANQGSEA. V trimming: 3 bases; J trimming: 9 bases; junction bases outside the gene matches: 6. This CDR3 is 13 amino acids long. CDR3 loop: CSVDPAGGLEQFF. CDR3 DNA: TGCAGCGTTGATCCAGCGGGAGGTCTTGAGCAGTTCTTC.

This clone has a single count. The rearrangement uses TRBV6-4 and TRBJ2-7; 10 bases align to TRBD2. The CDR3 runs 15 residues. Losses at the gene ends were 2 bases for V and 3 bases for J; bases not matched to a gene: 4. Looked up from germline, CDR1 is MRHNA and CDR2 is SNTAGT. In DNA form, the CDR3 reads TGTGCCAGCAGTGACGTGGTAGCGGGGGGCTACGAGCAGTACTTC. It yields the protein CASSDVVAGGYEQYF.

The table lists this clone with a count of one. The rearrangement joins TRBV9 to TRBJ1-1, with no clear D. The CDR3 loop spans 13 amino acids. With 0 bases removed from V and 5 bases from J, the gap between germline ends came to 8 bases. Germline V lookup: CDR1 SGDLS, CDR2 YYNGEE. The CDR3 is CASSVGAGTEAFF. DNA of the CDR3: TGTGCCAGCAGCGTAGGGGCGGGGACTGAAGCTTTCTTT.

In its sample, this clone was seen a few times. This sequence joins TRBV7-6 and TRBJ1-2, with a possible D match to TRBD1 (5 bases). The length of the CDR3 is 16 residues. Germline loops: CDR1 SGHVS, CDR2 FNYEAQ. V shed 1 base and J shed 0 bases, with 12 bases lying between them. The CDR3 DNA is TGTGCCAGCAGCTTAGAGGTGGGGGGTGCTAACTATGGCTACACCTTC. Its translation is CASSLEVGGANYGYTF. The full variable domain, its missing parts supplied by reference TRBV7-6 and TRBJ1-2, is GAGVSQSPRYKVTKRGQDVALRCDPISGHVSLYWYRQALGQGPEFLTYFNYEAQQDKSGLPNDRFSAERPEGSISTLTIQRTEQRDSAMYRCASSLEVGGANYGYTFGSGTRLTVV.

The chain links TRBV4-1 to TRBJ1-5, with D unresolved. Germline loops: CDR1 MGHRA, CDR2 YSYEKL. V was trimmed by 0 bases and J by 12 bases, leaving 9 bases between them. CDR3 length: 12 residues. CDR3 protein: CASSQEGGYQHF. Written as DNA, the CDR3 is TGCGCCAGCAGCCAAGAAGGAGGGTACCAGCATTTT.

By proportion, this clone is medium-sized (0.01 to 0.1%). The chain joins TRBV29-1 to TRBJ1-3; no clear D gene. V lost 0 bases and J lost 0, with 15 bases in between. Germline lookup yields CDR1 SQVTM and CDR2 ANQGSEA. The CDR3 has 17 amino acids. In DNA form, the CDR3 reads TGCAGCGTTGAAGATGAACAGTCACCACGCTCTGGAAACACCATATATTTT. Translation: CSVEDEQSPRSGNTIYF.

This clone was detected only a few times. This chain uses TRBV7-9 with TRBJ1-2, with 9 bases lining up with TRBD1. The trim removed 5 bases at V and 4 bases at J, leaving 8 bases unmatched. Germline V gene lookup returns CDR1 SEHNR and CDR2 FQNEAQ (reference sequence). The CDR3 runs to 15 residues. The CDR3 loop is CASSGQGTLAYGYTF. As DNA, the CDR3 is TGTGCCAGCAGCGGACAGGGGACATTGGCCTATGGCTACACCTTC.

The chain carries TRBV25-1 and TRBJ2-2; TRBD2 might be the D (6 bases). The germline V and J ends were trimmed by 6 bases and 9 bases, with 17 bases remaining between them. Germline values: CDR1 MGHDK, CDR2 SYGVNS. The CDR3 contains 14 residues. CDR3 DNA: TGTGCCAGCAGCAGACTAGGAATCGGGCGGGAGCTGTTTTTT. It yields the protein CASSRLGIGRELFF.

The chain recombines TRBV6-5 with TRBJ2-2; 8 positions match TRBD1. The CDR3 runs to 15 residues. V trimming: 2 bases; J trimming: 11 bases; junction bases outside the gene matches: 10. Germline values: CDR1 MNHEY, CDR2 SVGAGI. The DNA of the CDR3 is TGTGCCAGCAGTTACCGACAGGGGACAATCGTCGAGCTGTTTTTT. Translating gives CASSYRQGTIVELFF.

This chain uses TRBV19 with TRBJ1-4; TRBD1 matches 7 bases. Germline loops: CDR1 LNHDA, CDR2 SQIVND (reference sequence). This CDR3 spans 18 amino acids. Trimming at V came to 0 bases and at J to 2 bases, leaving 9 bases not matched to a gene. The CDR3 reads CASSIDLINRGTNEKLFF. CDR3 in DNA: TGTGCCAGTAGTATAGATCTCATTAACAGGGGCACTAATGAAAAACTGTTTTTT. The full variable domain, completed using reference TRBV19 and TRBJ1-4, is DGGITQSPKYLFRKEGQNVTLSCEQNLNHDAMYWYRQDPGQGLRLIYYSQIVNDFQKGDIAEGYSVSREKKESFPLTVTSAQKNPTAFYLCASSIDLINRGTNEKLFFGSGTQLSVL.

V gene TRBV27 combines with J gene TRBJ1-2, with D hard to call. This CDR3 spans 15 amino acids. CDR1 MNHEY and CDR2 SMNVEV come from the germline V gene (reference sequence). Trimming removed 3 bases from V and 4 bases from J, with 15 bases in between. The CDR3 DNA follows: TGTGCCAGCAGTTTTACGGGTGAGGGATCCTATGGCTACACCTTC. Protein sequence: CASSFTGEGSYGYTF.

This clone showed up just once. The chain recombines TRBV6-5 with TRBJ1-4; D gene unclear. Between the trimmed V and J ends, which lost 2 bases and 6 bases, there was a span of 13 bases. The CDR3 is made up of 15 amino acids. CDR1 MNHEY and CDR2 SVGAGI come from the germline V gene. The CDR3 nucleotides are TGTGCCAGCAGTTACACACCGCGGCGGGATGAAAAACTGTTTTTT. It translates to CASSYTPRRDEKLFF.

This clone has just a few counts. V and J are TRBV10-3 and TRBJ2-2; 8 bases fit TRBD1. This CDR3 contains 16 residues. Germline V lookup: CDR1 ENHRY, CDR2 SYGVKD. After removal of 6 bases from V and 8 bases from J, the junction contained 14 bases not matched to a gene. This chain's CDR3 is CAISSLDRDGTGELFF. CDR3 nucleotides: TGTGCCATCAGCAGTCTGGACAGGGACGGAACGGGGGAGCTGTTTTTT.

The chain employs TRBV4-3 and TRBJ2-7, with 11 bases identical to TRBD1. The CDR3 runs to 16 residues. CDR1 and CDR2 from the germline V gene are LGHNA and YSLEER. Trimming at V came to 3 bases and at J to 5 bases, leaving 9 bases not matched to a gene. DNA of the CDR3: TGCGCCAGCAGCCAGAAATGGGGACAGGGGGTCGACGAGCAGTACTTC. It yields the protein CASSQKWGQGVDEQYF.

The rearrangement links TRBV9 to TRBJ2-3; the match to TRBD1 covers 9 bases. V was clipped by 2 bases and J by 3 bases; unmatched bases: 4. The CDR3 has 15 residues. CDR1 is SGDLS, CDR2 YYNGEE, per germline. The DNA of the CDR3 is TGTGCCAGCAGCGTGGACAGGGGTGGTACAGATACGCAGTATTTT. Its protein product is CASSVDRGGTDTQYF.

This sequence joins TRBV7-9 and TRBJ2-1; TRBD1 aligns across 10 bases. This CDR3 is 14 amino acids long. V lost 5 bases to trimming and J lost 8 bases; unmatched junction nucleotides: 6. Per the germline V gene, CDR1 is SEHNR and CDR2 is FQNEAQ (reference sequence). CDR3 residues: CASSEQTGGHEQFF. The DNA of the CDR3 is TGTGCCAGCAGCGAACAGACAGGGGGCCATGAGCAGTTCTTC. The full variable domain, its missing parts supplied by reference TRBV7-9 and TRBJ2-1, is DTGVSQNPRHKITKRGQNVTFRCDPISEHNRLYWYRQTLGQGPEFLTYFQNEAQLEKSRLLSDRFSAERPKGSFSTLEIQRTEQGDSAMYLCASSEQTGGHEQFFGPGTRLTVL.

The CDR3 reads CASSRLAGEGTDTQYF. The CDR3, as DNA: TGCGCCAGCAGCCGACTAGCGGGAGAGGGCACAGATACGCAGTATTTT. The chain has TRBV4-3 and TRBJ2-3; 12 nucleotides match TRBD2. Trimming at V came to 4 bases and at J to 1 base, leaving 3 bases not matched to a gene. The germline CDR1 and CDR2 sequences are LGHNA and YSLEER. CDR3 length equals 16 residues.

The chain joins TRBV7-6 to TRBJ2-3, with 8 bases lining up with TRBD1. The V gene end was trimmed by 5 bases and the J gene end by 0 bases; junction bases not matched to a gene: 7. CDR3 length: 16 amino acids. From germline, CDR1 is SGHVS and CDR2 FNYEAQ. DNA for the CDR3: TGTGCCAGCAGCCCCAGGACAGGGACAAGCACAGATACGCAGTATTTT. Translated: CASSPRTGTSTDTQYF.